This TCR beta chain comes out of a study of blood T cell repertoires in COVID-19. Across the whole study: Sites across the United States, Italy and Spain contributed samples from acute and convalescent COVID-19. The analysed material was cDNA or gDNA that came from T cells, B-cell-depleted T cells, or PBMCs.

The CDR3 is made up of 15 amino acids. J gave up 4 bases and V 1 base, and 7 bases lay outside the gene matches. Germline CDR1 and CDR2: MGHRA and YSYEKL. The authors' processing: The authors estimated nucleated cell counts from reference gene primer amplification. Measured with immunoSEQ multiplex PCR; TCRdb has only the in-frame clones, and not every one. The V and J calls and clone size come from that table; D and trimming were worked out from the DNA. This sample has about 75,000 clones, with around 83% found just once. The clonotype was recovered from a woman aged 45-60 years with acute or convalescent COVID-19. Sequencing input: peripheral blood. The chain has TRBV4-1 and TRBJ2-7; 7 nucleotides line up with TRBD2. CDR3: CASSQAAGEGYEQYF. CDR3 in DNA: TGCGCCAGCAGCCAAGCGGCGGGAGAAGGGTACGAGCAGTACTTC.